This is a list of T cell receptor beta chains from one sample in a study of identical twins. TCRdb itself ran the 5' RACE reads through MiXCR, one entry per CDR3 protein. The sample holds about 700,000 distinct CDR3 sequences, 8.6% seen once. The same sample was also studied in work on yellow fever vaccine responses in identical twins.

The sample consisted of PBMCs. These receptors originate from a woman under 30 in good health. Both conserved end residues are part of each CDR3. D genes are given only for firm matches. Part of the rows lack a size; the others show once, few, many or a class for expanded clones.

j_gene,v_gene,d_gene,abundance,CDR3aa,CDR3nt
TRBJ2-5,TRBV14,NA,NA,CASSQGTLGRETQYF,TGTGCCAGCAGCCAAGGGACACTCGGGCGAGAGACCCAGTACTTC
TRBJ2-2,TRBV9,TRBD1,NA,CASSRQGASNTGELFF,TGTGCCAGCAGCAGACAGGGGGCCTCTAACACCGGGGAGCTGTTTTTT
TRBJ2-3,TRBV20-1,NA,many,CSAYRDSTNTDTQYF,TGCAGTGCTTACCGGGACTCGACGAACACAGATACGCAGTATTTT
TRBJ2-2,TRBV20-1,TRBD2,few,CSARDLGTSGRAYTGELFF,TGCAGTGCTAGAGATCTCGGGACTAGCGGGAGGGCCTACACCGGGGAGCTGTTTTTT
TRBJ2-7,TRBV27,TRBD2,few,CASSLSIAGGHYEQYF,TGTGCCAGCAGTCTCTCTATAGCGGGAGGGCACTACGAGCAGTACTTC
TRBJ2-1,TRBV11-1,TRBD2,few,CASSERLAGGRLSSYNEQFF,TGTGCCAGCAGCGAAAGACTAGCGGGAGGACGACTGAGCTCCTACAATGAGCAGTTCTTC
TRBJ2-3,TRBV9,TRBD2,NA,CASSVGGGQLGDTQYF,TGTGCCAGCAGCGTGGGCGGGGGGCAGCTAGGAGATACGCAGTATTTT
TRBJ1-6,TRBV10-3,NA,NA,CAITPNDTGPNSPLHF,TGTGCCATCACCCCGAATGACACTGGCCCCAATTCACCCCTCCACTTT
TRBJ2-3,TRBV6-1,NA,NA,CASSDENTDTQYF,TGTGCCAGCAGTGACGAAAACACAGATACGCAGTATTTT
TRBJ2-5,TRBV6-1,NA,NA,CASSPRRESGETQYF,TGTGCCAGCAGTCCGCGACGGGAGTCAGGGGAGACCCAGTACTTC
TRBJ2-2,TRBV6-1,TRBD2,NA,CASSRLAGAENTGELFF,TGTGCCAGCAGTAGACTAGCGGGAGCCGAGAACACCGGGGAGCTGTTTTTT
TRBJ2-6,TRBV7-8,TRBD1,NA,CASSFDRASSGANVLTF,TGTGCCAGCAGCTTTGACAGGGCCAGCTCTGGGGCCAACGTCCTGACTTTC
TRBJ2-1,TRBV6-1,NA,few,CASRLTALASYNEQFF,TGTGCCAGCAGGCTAACAGCACTAGCCTCCTACAATGAGCAGTTCTTC
TRBJ2-2,TRBV27,TRBD1,few,CASSPQGAYTGELFF,TGTGCCAGCAGTCCGCAGGGGGCTTACACCGGGGAGCTGTTTTTT
TRBJ2-7,TRBV28,TRBD1,NA,CASSSFPGTGDEQYF,TGTGCCAGCAGTTCCTTTCCCGGGACAGGGGACGAGCAGTACTTC
TRBJ2-3,TRBV6-2/TRBV6-3,TRBD1,few,CASASGQTYTDTQYF,TGTGCCAGCGCGTCGGGACAGACGTACACAGATACGCAGTATTTT
TRBJ2-5,TRBV20-1,TRBD1,few,CSAPGQGPQETQYF,TGCAGTGCCCCGGGACAGGGGCCGCAAGAGACCCAGTACTTC
TRBJ2-1,TRBV12-3/TRBV12-4,TRBD1,many,CASSPGQGEYNEQFF,TGTGCCAGCAGTCCCGGGCAGGGGGAATACAATGAGCAGTTCTTC
TRBJ2-5,TRBV4-3,TRBD2,many,CASSQDLGTSVQTQYF,TGCGCCAGCAGCCAAGATCTTGGGACTAGCGTCCAGACCCAGTACTTC
TRBJ2-2,TRBV18,TRBD2,few,CASTAGTSANTGELFF,TGTGCCAGCACCGCCGGGACTAGCGCGAACACCGGGGAGCTGTTTTTT
TRBJ2-2,TRBV6-1,TRBD1,few,CATKKDRGITGELFF,TGTGCCACTAAAAAGGACAGGGGGATCACCGGGGAGCTGTTTTTT
TRBJ2-5,TRBV5-1,NA,NA,CASSLSVGAETQYF,TGCGCCAGCAGCTTGTCAGTAGGGGCAGAGACCCAGTACTTC
TRBJ2-1,TRBV5-6,TRBD2,NA,CASSLDRVSGTQFF,TGTGCCAGCAGCTTGGATCGGGTTAGCGGGACGCAGTTCTTC
TRBJ2-2,TRBV28,TRBD1,few,CATQGAGELFF,TGTGCTACCCAGGGGGCCGGGGAGCTGTTTTTT
TRBJ2-3,TRBV4-3,NA,few,CASSQDLGESTDTQYF,TGCGCCAGCAGCCAAGATTTGGGTGAGAGCACAGATACGCAGTATTTT
TRBJ2-7,TRBV7-3,NA,few,CASSLGRPYF,TGTGCCAGCAGCTTGGGACGGCCCTACTTC
TRBJ1-1,TRBV6-5,NA,NA,CASSYSEMNTEAFF,TGTGCCAGCAGTTACTCGGAGATGAACACTGAAGCTTTCTTT
TRBJ1-1,TRBV7-8,NA,NA,CATTPVREGTEAFF,TGTGCAACGACGCCGGTTAGAGAAGGCACTGAAGCTTTCTTT
TRBJ2-5,TRBV11-2,NA,few,CASGTTQGETQYF,TGTGCCAGCGGAACAACCCAGGGTGAGACCCAGTACTTC
TRBJ2-2,TRBV2,NA,NA,CASRPTTTLLNTGELFF,TGTGCCAGCAGACCCACGACTACCCTCCTGAACACCGGGGAGCTGTTTTTT
TRBJ2-7,TRBV20-1,NA,NA,CSASARGRGLSYEQYF,TGCAGTGCTAGCGCCCGGGGGCGGGGACTCTCCTACGAGCAGTACTTC
TRBJ2-7,TRBV28,TRBD1,few,CASSTPGGREEQYF,TGTGCCAGCAGTACCCCAGGGGGAAGGGAAGAGCAGTACTTC
TRBJ1-1,TRBV6-2/TRBV6-3,TRBD1,NA,CASSYFRGVEAFF,TGTGCCAGCAGTTACTTCAGGGGGGTTGAGGCTTTCTTT
TRBJ2-3,TRBV4-3,NA,many,CASSPGWLAGTDTQYF,TGCGCCAGCAGCCCCGGGTGGCTAGCAGGCACAGATACGCAGTATTTT
TRBJ1-1,TRBV5-1,TRBD1,few,CASSPYPWDRDWMNTEAFF,TGCGCCAGCAGCCCGTACCCCTGGGACAGGGATTGGATGAACACTGAAGCTTTCTTT
TRBJ1-1,TRBV6-1,NA,few,CASSPLVQGNTEAFF,TGTGCCAGCAGCCCGTTGGTCCAGGGAAACACTGAAGCTTTCTTT
TRBJ2-1,TRBV28,NA,few,CASSAPGSSSYNEQFF,TGTGCCAGCAGTGCCCCGGGTTCCAGCTCCTACAATGAGCAGTTCTTC
TRBJ2-2,TRBV27,TRBD2,many,CASSLWASGVNTGELFF,TGTGCCAGCAGTTTATGGGCTAGCGGGGTGAACACCGGGGAGCTGTTTTTT
TRBJ2-1,TRBV6-5,TRBD2,few,CASLAGNEQFF,TGTGCCAGCCTAGCGGGCAATGAGCAGTTCTTC
TRBJ2-3,TRBV28,NA,few,CASSGRSGLLDTQYF,TGTGCCAGCTCGGGGAGAAGCGGGTTGTTGGATACGCAGTATTTT
TRBJ2-2,TRBV6-6,NA,NA,CASTETNTGELFF,TGTGCCAGCACCGAAACTAACACCGGGGAGCTGTTTTTT